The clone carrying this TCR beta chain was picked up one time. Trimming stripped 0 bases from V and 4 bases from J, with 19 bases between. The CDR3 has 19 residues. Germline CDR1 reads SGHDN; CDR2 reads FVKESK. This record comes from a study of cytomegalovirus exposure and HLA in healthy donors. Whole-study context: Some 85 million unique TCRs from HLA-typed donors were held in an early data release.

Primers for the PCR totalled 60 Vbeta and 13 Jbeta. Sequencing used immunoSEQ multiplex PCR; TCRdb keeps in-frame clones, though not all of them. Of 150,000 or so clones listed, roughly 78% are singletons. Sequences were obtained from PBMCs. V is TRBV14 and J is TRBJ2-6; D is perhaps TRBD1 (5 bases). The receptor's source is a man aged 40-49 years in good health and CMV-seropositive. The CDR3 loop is CASSQDRRPGARGANVLTF. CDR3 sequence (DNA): TGTGCCAGCAGCCAAGATCGCAGGCCTGGGGCCAGGGGGGCCAACGTCCTGACTTTC.